The present T cell receptor beta chain was sequenced within a study of OX40 agonist ivuxolimab in advanced cancers. This clone was seen only a few times. The antigen remains undetermined. General study findings and limits: Clonal expansion was seen in CD4+ and CD8+ blood T cells by week 6 at 0.1 to 3.0 mg/kg. Researchers did not determine the expanded peripheral T cells' antigen specificity.

Sequencing used immunoSEQ multiplex PCR; TCRdb keeps in-frame clones, though not all of them. The table includes about 7,800 clones, approximately 73% detected once. The TCR sequence derives from an adult with an advanced solid tumor such as melanoma, head and neck, liver or kidney cancer. The sequencing here drew on CD4+ or CD8+ T cells sorted from blood, taken in a trial of the OX40 agonist ivuxolimab.

The CDR3 coding sequence is TGTGCCTGCCGAGGACAGGGAGACACCGGGGAGCTGTTTTTT. Amino acids: CACRGQGDTGELFF. V is TRBV30 and J is TRBJ2-2; 8 nucleotides line up with TRBD1. The CDR3 length is 14 residues. After removal of 6 bases from V and 3 bases from J, the junction contained 6 bases not matched to a gene. Germline V gene data show CDR1 as GTSNPN and CDR2 as SVGIG (reference sequence).